The 16 T cell receptor beta chains below come from one sample, sequenced in a study of CD8+ T cells in alopecia areata. In each case, RNA was isolated and then reverse transcribed into cDNA as the sequencing template. Profiled with immunoSEQ multiplex PCR; TCRdb holds only in-frame clones, not every one. The repertoire has about 180,000 clones, 67% of them found once; the top ten carry roughly 10%. The sample in question was CD8+ T cells sorted from blood, obtained at week 0. The receptor source for this set is a human donor with alopecia areata.

This clone was detected only a few times. The chain is built from TRBV5-1 and TRBJ1-1; 7 positions agree with TRBD1. After removal of 2 bases from V and 4 bases from J, the junction contained 11 bases not matched to a gene. This CDR3 spans 16 amino acids. In germline, CDR1 is SGHRS, CDR2 YFSETQ. Here the CDR3 reads CASSFSKSTGPTEAFF. The DNA for the CDR3 is TGCGCCAGCAGCTTTTCTAAATCGACAGGGCCCACTGAAGCTTTCTTT.

The rearrangement uses TRBV12-5 and TRBJ2-2, with D possibly TRBD2 on 7 matching bases. The CDR3 contains 14 residues. Germline V gives CDR1 LGHNT, CDR2 FRNRAP. Trimming left V 5 bases short and J 4 bases short, with 11 bases between. The CDR3 DNA reads as TGTGCTAGTGGTGTTGCGGGGGCCACCGGGGAGCTGTTTTTT. Its protein is CASGVAGATGELFF.

The DNA for the CDR3 is TGTGCCAGCTCACCCCCAGGGTATAACAATGAGCAGTTCTTC. Residues: CASSPPGYNNEQFF. This chain connects TRBV18 to TRBJ2-1; maybe TRBD1 (5 bases). Trimming cost V 3 bases and J 5 bases, with 11 bases left between them. Germline V lookup: CDR1 KGHSH, CDR2 LQKENI. The CDR3 consists of 14 residues.

The genes are TRBV30 and TRBJ2-7; possibly TRBD2 for D (6 bases). The germline V gene encodes CDR1 GTSNPN and CDR2 SVGIG (reference sequence). This CDR3 has 12 amino acids. CDR3 in amino acids: CAWGVTSYEQYF. The CDR3, as DNA: TGTGCTTGGGGGGTTACGTCCTACGAGCAGTACTTC.

The genes are TRBV7-3 and TRBJ2-1; a possible D gene is TRBD2 (6 bases). V lost 2 bases, J lost 0 bases, and 11 bases lay in between. The V gene's germline CDR1 is SGHTA and CDR2 FQGTGA. This CDR3 has 16 residues. CDR3 coding DNA: TGTGCCAGCAGCTTATCGGGCGGGGCCTCCTACAATGAGCAGTTCTTC. It codes for CASSLSGGASYNEQFF.

This clone occurred once. The rearrangement uses TRBV29-1 and TRBJ2-5, with 8 bases identical to TRBD1. Germline V CDR1 and CDR2: SQVTM, ANQGSEA. The ends lost 6 bases at V and 2 bases at J; junction bases unmatched: 11. CDR3 length equals 15 residues. The CDR3, as DNA: TGCAGCGTAACACTCCGACAGGGGAAGCAAGAGACCCAGTACTTC. As protein: CSVTLRQGKQETQYF.

The chain joins TRBV27 to TRBJ1-2, with 11 bases lining up with TRBD1. The CDR3 has 18 residues. Trimming cost V 2 bases and J 1 base; bases outside gene matches: 9. Germline lookup yields CDR1 MNHEY and CDR2 SMNVEV (reference sequence). The CDR3 here is CASSLAGTGGRVNYGYTF. CDR3 DNA: TGTGCCAGCAGTTTAGCCGGGACAGGGGGAAGAGTTAACTATGGCTACACCTTC.

The chain carries TRBV4-2 and TRBJ2-4; D tentatively fits TRBD1 or TRBD2 (5 bases each). The CDR3 is 18 residues long. V shed 4 bases and J shed 1 base, with 20 bases lying between them. Germline CDR1 is LGHNA and CDR2 is YNFKEQ. Here the CDR3 DNA reads TGTGCCAGCAGCCCTATGGCGGCTGGTGAGGGGGCCAAAAACATTCAGTACTTC. This gives the protein CASSPMAAGEGAKNIQYF.

The chain recombines TRBV5-6 with TRBJ2-7; no clear D. The germline CDR1 and CDR2 sequences are SGHDT and YYEEEE. There are 12 residues in the CDR3. Trimming took off 5 bases at V and 3 bases at J, with 9 bases between the two ends. In DNA, the CDR3 is TGTGCCAGCAGTACAAGTTTCTACGAGCAGTACTTC. It is translated as CASSTSFYEQYF.

CDR3 bases: TGTGCCAGCAGGAAGGGGAAGAGCAATCAGCCCCAGCATTTT. Residues: CASRKGKSNQPQHF. This sequence joins TRBV27 and TRBJ1-5; D may be TRBD1 (5 bases). Trimming left V 6 bases short and J 1 base short, with 10 bases between. The CDR3 spans 14 residues. CDR1 and CDR2 (germline): MNHEY, SMNVEV (reference sequence).

This clone was detected only a few times. The chain employs TRBV10-3 and TRBJ1-2, with a possible D match to TRBD1 (5 bases). With 2 bases removed from V and 4 bases from J, the gap between germline ends came to 8 bases. Germline assignment: CDR1 ENHRY and CDR2 SYGVKD. CDR3 length: 13 amino acids. Here the CDR3 reads CAISEGTTYGYTF. The CDR3 DNA reads TGTGCCATCAGTGAGGGGACGACCTATGGCTACACCTTC.

The J gene is TRBJ2-7, the V gene TRBV10-3; 7 nucleotides line up with TRBD2. Germline-derived CDR1 and CDR2 are ENHRY and SYGVKD. J gave up 6 bases and V 4 bases, and 9 bases lay outside the gene matches. CDR3 length: 14 amino acids. The CDR3: CAISGPPPGGEQYF. The CDR3 bases are TGTGCCATCAGTGGCCCTCCCCCGGGGGGCGAGCAGTACTTC.

The J gene is TRBJ1-4, the V gene TRBV7-2; perhaps TRBD1 as D (5 bases). This CDR3 region has 17 residues. Germline CDR1 SGHTA, CDR2 FQGNSA. V gave up 1 base and J gave up 3 bases, with 15 bases separating them. The CDR3 sequence is CASSLEGQIQPNEKLFF. CDR3 DNA: TGTGCCAGCAGCTTAGAAGGACAAATCCAACCTAATGAAAAACTGTTTTTT.

This chain connects TRBV27 to TRBJ2-1; 11 positions match TRBD1. Germline-derived CDR1 and CDR2 are MNHEY and SMNVEV (reference sequence). CDR3 length: 14 residues. V was pared by 8 bases and J by 10 bases, with 10 bases of the junction left unmatched. CDR3 protein: CASGAGTGGFEQFF. CDR3 DNA sequence: TGTGCCAGCGGAGCCGGGACAGGGGGTTTCGAGCAGTTCTTC.

The chain couples TRBV4-1 to TRBJ2-7; TRBD1 or TRBD2 may be the D gene (5 bases each). The CDR3 is 14 amino acids. In germline, CDR1 is MGHRA, CDR2 YSYEKL. The V end was cut by 2 bases, the J end by 4 bases, with 12 bases between. The CDR3 is CASSQRDGGYEQYF. CDR3 nucleotides: TGCGCCAGCAGCCAACGGGACGGAGGATACGAGCAGTACTTC.

The rearrangement joins TRBV5-1 to TRBJ2-7; no definite D call. The germline V and J ends were trimmed by 0 bases and 1 base, with 11 bases remaining between them. Germline V gene sequence: CDR1 SGHRS, CDR2 YFSETQ. This CDR3 comprises 15 residues. This chain's CDR3 is CASSLAGEVSYEQYF. The CDR3 DNA is TGCGCCAGCAGCTTGGCGGGTGAGGTATCCTACGAGCAGTACTTC.